Below are 23 T cell receptor beta chains sequenced from a single sample in a study of patients and donors after allogeneic stem cell transplantation (dated by TCRdb to the early 2020s). The library came from RT-PCR. The sequencer listed for this sample is NextSeq 550. TCRdb reworked the public reads: Q25 trimming with fastp, MiXCR clone assembly, productive beta chains retained. Each entry is one CDR3 protein sequence, shown with its most common DNA and genes. The sample has 200,000 to 250,000 distinct CDR3 sequences on record, around an eighth of them singletons. Of the sample, around a tenth is held by the ten largest clones. The material sequenced was blood, either unsorted or a sorted T cell fraction (not recorded which). These receptors all stem from a human donor who was either an allogeneic HSCT recipient or a stem cell or donor lymphocyte infusion donor (not recorded which). It is not recorded whose cells these are; they may come from a transplant donor.

This clonotype occurred a few times. The rearrangement uses TRBV12-3 or TRBV12-4 and TRBJ2-5; D not resolved. This CDR3 region has 15 residues. With 2 bases removed from V and 2 bases from J, the gap between germline ends came to 12 bases. The CDR3 DNA sequence: TGTGCCAGCAGTTTATCAAAGGCAACACAAGAGACCCAGTACTTC. Translation: CASSLSKATQETQYF.

This clonotype has just a few counts. This chain joins TRBV7-9 and TRBJ1-5; no definite D call. Germline assignment: CDR1 SEHNR and CDR2 FQNEAQ (reference sequence). CDR3 size: 13 residues. Trimming removed 1 base from V and 5 bases from J, with 6 bases in between. The chain's CDR3 is CASSLVGDQPQHF. CDR3 DNA: TGTGCCAGCAGCTTAGTGGGAGATCAGCCCCAGCATTTT.

In this sample, this clonotype turned up a few times. The chain joins TRBV9 to TRBJ2-5; 9 positions match TRBD2. This CDR3 spans 16 amino acids. Germline V gives CDR1 SGDLS, CDR2 YYNGEE. V lost 4 bases, J lost 5 bases, and 12 bases stayed unmatched. CDR3 sequence: CASSPYSGLAGETQYF. CDR3 DNA: TGTGCCAGCAGCCCTTACTCGGGACTAGCTGGGGAGACCCAGTACTTC.

This clonotype was picked up many times. This rearrangement joins TRBV4-3 to TRBJ1-1; unclear D gene. The ends were cut back, 4 bases at V and 4 bases at J, with 16 bases in the middle. The germline gives CDR1 LGHNA, CDR2 YSLEER. The CDR3 has 15 amino acids. The DNA of the CDR3 is TGCGCCAGCAGCCGCTCGGGAGGGTCCCTCACTGAAGCTTTCTTT. Translated: CASSRSGGSLTEAFF.

V gene TRBV9 combines with J gene TRBJ2-3, with D hard to call. CDR3 length: 14 residues. Trimming pared 0 bases from V and 6 bases from J, leaving 11 bases between. Looked up from germline, CDR1 is SGDLS and CDR2 is YYNGEE. The DNA for the CDR3 is TGTGCCAGCAGCGTAGCTCATGGGCTCGATACGCAGTATTTT. Translated: CASSVAHGLDTQYF.

The rearrangement joins TRBV18 to TRBJ2-2; perhaps TRBD2 as D (6 bases). V dropped 3 bases and J dropped 2 bases, with 13 bases sitting between them. The CDR3 length is 16 residues. In germline, CDR1 is KGHSH, CDR2 LQKENI. The CDR3 DNA follows: TGTGCCAGCTCACCTTCCGGACTACGTAACACCGGGGAGCTGTTTTTT. Amino acid sequence: CASSPSGLRNTGELFF.

The rearrangement links TRBV5-1 to TRBJ1-2; 8 positions match TRBD1. CDR3 length equals 14 residues. V shed 1 base, J shed 8 bases, and the junction held 7 bases outside the gene matches. CDR1 SGHRS and CDR2 YFSETQ come from the germline V gene. The CDR3 protein is CASSLQGASWGYTF. The CDR3 nucleotides read TGCGCCAGCAGCTTGCAGGGGGCGTCGTGGGGCTACACCTTC.

This clonotype appeared a few times. The chain employs TRBV30 and TRBJ1-1; TRBD1 might be the D (6 bases). The CDR3 sequence is 11 residues long. Germline lookup yields CDR1 GTSNPN and CDR2 SVGIG (reference sequence). The V gene lost 3 bases and the J gene lost 11 bases, with 13 bases spanning the gap. In DNA form, the CDR3 reads TGTGCCTGGAGCTTACAGGGTGGTGCTTTCTTT. This encodes CAWSLQGGAFF.

The V and J genes are TRBV7-6 and TRBJ1-6; the D gene is possibly TRBD1 (6 bases). The CDR3 covers 12 residues. CDR1 is SGHVS and CDR2 is FNYEAQ in the germline V gene. V lost 10 bases, J lost 11 bases, and 15 bases lay in between. CDR3 loop: CATLNEGAPLHF. The CDR3, as DNA: TGTGCCACCCTCAATGAGGGGGCACCCCTCCACTTT.

The table lists this clonotype with many counts. V usage is TRBV7-9 and J usage is TRBJ1-3; maybe TRBD1 (5 bases). V was shortened by 1 base and J by 2 bases, with 9 bases between the two germline ends. From germline, CDR1 is SEHNR and CDR2 FQNEAQ (reference sequence). The CDR3 is 15 residues long. This CDR3 reads CASSLVGAAGNTIYF. Here the CDR3 DNA reads TGTGCCAGCAGCTTAGTCGGGGCAGCTGGAAACACCATATATTTT.

This clonotype was counted ten times or more. V is TRBV5-1 and J is TRBJ2-2; 8 nucleotides agree with TRBD1. Germline CDR1 SGHRS, CDR2 YFSETQ. This CDR3 region has 16 residues. The J segment lost 5 bases and the V segment lost 4 bases, leaving 10 bases of the junction unmatched. CDR3 protein: CASSRDGTGGTGELFF. The CDR3 coding sequence is TGCGCCAGCAGCCGCGACGGGACAGGAGGTACCGGGGAGCTGTTTTTT.

This chain connects TRBV11-2 to TRBJ2-2; D gene uncertain. Trimming shortened V by 3 bases and J by 6 bases, and 5 bases separated the two germline ends. The CDR3 covers 12 residues. CDR1 SGHAT and CDR2 FQNNGV come from the germline V gene. This CDR3 reads CASSFDPGELFF. In DNA, the CDR3 is TGTGCCAGCAGCTTCGACCCCGGGGAGCTGTTTTTT.

At least ten counts were recorded for this clonotype. V and J are TRBV10-3 and TRBJ2-2; 9 bases are shared with TRBD2. Germline CDR1 is ENHRY and CDR2 is SYGVKD. The J segment lost 4 bases and the V segment lost 6 bases, leaving 6 bases of the junction unmatched. The CDR3 loop spans 15 amino acids. Written as DNA, the CDR3 is TGTGCCATCAGATCTAGCGGGACCACCACCGGGGAGCTGTTTTTT. Residues: CAIRSSGTTTGELFF.

The chain uses TRBV7-9 and TRBJ2-7, with TRBD2 identical over 8 bases. The CDR3 length is 14 residues. Germline-derived CDR1 and CDR2 are SEHNR and FQNEAQ (reference sequence). Trimming removed 6 bases from V and 6 bases from J; junction bases left unmatched: 10. The CDR3 reads CASRAGLVITEQYF. The CDR3 nucleotides read TGTGCCAGCAGGGCGGGACTAGTAATTACCGAGCAGTACTTC.

The chain links TRBV11-2 to TRBJ1-1; D not resolved. Per germline, CDR1 SGHAT and CDR2 FQNNGV. The CDR3 sequence is 15 residues long. Trimming left V 0 bases short and J 7 bases short, with 15 bases between. In DNA, the CDR3 is TGTGCCAGCAGCTTAGACTGGGGAGGAGAGAGTGAAGCTTTCTTT. It encodes CASSLDWGGESEAFF.

This clonotype was recorded many times. For the CDR3, the DNA is TGTGCCAGCAGTTTAGTTGGTTCTAGTAGCTATGGCTACACCTTC. This encodes CASSLVGSSSYGYTF. V usage is TRBV12-3 or TRBV12-4 and J usage is TRBJ1-2; D uncertain. This CDR3 comprises 15 residues. V lost 1 base and J 4 bases, leaving 13 bases between the germline ends.

DNA for the CDR3: TGCGCCAGCAGCTTGGCCGGGGGGCCCGCCGATGAGCAGTTCTTC. It translates to CASSLAGGPADEQFF. The chain links TRBV5-1 to TRBJ2-1; the D gene is possibly TRBD2 (7 bases). The germline V gene has CDR1 SGHRS and CDR2 YFSETQ. This CDR3 comprises 15 residues. Trimming pared 0 bases from V and 8 bases from J, leaving 15 bases between.

CDR3 protein: CASSGLAGMNEQFF. CDR3 DNA sequence: TGTGCCAGCAGCGGACTAGCGGGTATGAATGAGCAGTTCTTC. The chain is built from TRBV3-1 and TRBJ2-1; 11 positions agree with TRBD2. The CDR3 is 14 residues long. Looked up from germline, CDR1 is LGHDT and CDR2 is YNNKEL (reference sequence). V shed 5 bases and J 7 bases; nucleotides not matched to a gene: 4.

The chain links TRBV4-2 to TRBJ2-5, with unresolved D. This CDR3 comprises 13 residues. V lost 0 bases, J lost 5 bases, and 7 bases lay in between. The germline CDR1 and CDR2 sequences are LGHNA and YNFKEQ. Written as DNA, the CDR3 is TGTGCCAGCAGCCAAGAACGGAGCGAGACCCAGTACTTC. It translates to CASSQERSETQYF.

J is TRBJ2-2 and V is TRBV6-1; weak D call: TRBD2 (6 bases). The V end was cut by 2 bases, the J end by 2 bases, with 15 bases between. Germline CDR1 reads MNHNS; CDR2 reads SASEGT. The length of the CDR3 is 17 residues. DNA of the CDR3: TGTGCCAGCAGTGAAAAAAGTAGCGGAGGAAACACCGGGGAGCTGTTTTTT. Residues: CASSEKSSGGNTGELFF.

CDR3 in amino acids: CASTVSGLGHPLGNTDTQYF. The CDR3 DNA reads TGTGCCAGCACCGTCTCTGGGCTGGGCCATCCTCTGGGTAACACAGATACGCAGTATTTT. The chain couples TRBV12-3 or TRBV12-4 to TRBJ2-3, with D hard to call. Trimming took 7 bases from V and 2 from J, leaving 31 bases between them. There are 20 residues in the CDR3.

This clonotype was seen many times. The J gene is TRBJ1-5, the V gene TRBV7-8, with D perhaps TRBD1 (6 bases). V shed 0 bases and J shed 1 base, with 7 bases lying between them. The CDR3 contains 15 residues. Germline V lookup: CDR1 SGHVS, CDR2 FQNEAQ. CDR3 sequence: CASSLAGGSNQPQHF. CDR3 sequence (DNA): TGTGCCAGCAGCTTAGCTGGGGGCAGCAATCAGCCCCAGCATTTT.

This clonotype has just a few counts. V is TRBV19 and J is TRBJ2-3, with 8 bases that match TRBD2. Germline V gene sequence: CDR1 LNHDA, CDR2 SQIVND (reference sequence). The CDR3 extends over 17 amino acids. V was pared by 5 bases and J by 0 bases, with 10 bases of the junction left unmatched. The CDR3, as DNA: TGTGCCAGTAGTGCTATAACTAGCGGATCTAGCACAGATACGCAGTATTTT. Amino acid sequence: CASSAITSGSSTDTQYF.